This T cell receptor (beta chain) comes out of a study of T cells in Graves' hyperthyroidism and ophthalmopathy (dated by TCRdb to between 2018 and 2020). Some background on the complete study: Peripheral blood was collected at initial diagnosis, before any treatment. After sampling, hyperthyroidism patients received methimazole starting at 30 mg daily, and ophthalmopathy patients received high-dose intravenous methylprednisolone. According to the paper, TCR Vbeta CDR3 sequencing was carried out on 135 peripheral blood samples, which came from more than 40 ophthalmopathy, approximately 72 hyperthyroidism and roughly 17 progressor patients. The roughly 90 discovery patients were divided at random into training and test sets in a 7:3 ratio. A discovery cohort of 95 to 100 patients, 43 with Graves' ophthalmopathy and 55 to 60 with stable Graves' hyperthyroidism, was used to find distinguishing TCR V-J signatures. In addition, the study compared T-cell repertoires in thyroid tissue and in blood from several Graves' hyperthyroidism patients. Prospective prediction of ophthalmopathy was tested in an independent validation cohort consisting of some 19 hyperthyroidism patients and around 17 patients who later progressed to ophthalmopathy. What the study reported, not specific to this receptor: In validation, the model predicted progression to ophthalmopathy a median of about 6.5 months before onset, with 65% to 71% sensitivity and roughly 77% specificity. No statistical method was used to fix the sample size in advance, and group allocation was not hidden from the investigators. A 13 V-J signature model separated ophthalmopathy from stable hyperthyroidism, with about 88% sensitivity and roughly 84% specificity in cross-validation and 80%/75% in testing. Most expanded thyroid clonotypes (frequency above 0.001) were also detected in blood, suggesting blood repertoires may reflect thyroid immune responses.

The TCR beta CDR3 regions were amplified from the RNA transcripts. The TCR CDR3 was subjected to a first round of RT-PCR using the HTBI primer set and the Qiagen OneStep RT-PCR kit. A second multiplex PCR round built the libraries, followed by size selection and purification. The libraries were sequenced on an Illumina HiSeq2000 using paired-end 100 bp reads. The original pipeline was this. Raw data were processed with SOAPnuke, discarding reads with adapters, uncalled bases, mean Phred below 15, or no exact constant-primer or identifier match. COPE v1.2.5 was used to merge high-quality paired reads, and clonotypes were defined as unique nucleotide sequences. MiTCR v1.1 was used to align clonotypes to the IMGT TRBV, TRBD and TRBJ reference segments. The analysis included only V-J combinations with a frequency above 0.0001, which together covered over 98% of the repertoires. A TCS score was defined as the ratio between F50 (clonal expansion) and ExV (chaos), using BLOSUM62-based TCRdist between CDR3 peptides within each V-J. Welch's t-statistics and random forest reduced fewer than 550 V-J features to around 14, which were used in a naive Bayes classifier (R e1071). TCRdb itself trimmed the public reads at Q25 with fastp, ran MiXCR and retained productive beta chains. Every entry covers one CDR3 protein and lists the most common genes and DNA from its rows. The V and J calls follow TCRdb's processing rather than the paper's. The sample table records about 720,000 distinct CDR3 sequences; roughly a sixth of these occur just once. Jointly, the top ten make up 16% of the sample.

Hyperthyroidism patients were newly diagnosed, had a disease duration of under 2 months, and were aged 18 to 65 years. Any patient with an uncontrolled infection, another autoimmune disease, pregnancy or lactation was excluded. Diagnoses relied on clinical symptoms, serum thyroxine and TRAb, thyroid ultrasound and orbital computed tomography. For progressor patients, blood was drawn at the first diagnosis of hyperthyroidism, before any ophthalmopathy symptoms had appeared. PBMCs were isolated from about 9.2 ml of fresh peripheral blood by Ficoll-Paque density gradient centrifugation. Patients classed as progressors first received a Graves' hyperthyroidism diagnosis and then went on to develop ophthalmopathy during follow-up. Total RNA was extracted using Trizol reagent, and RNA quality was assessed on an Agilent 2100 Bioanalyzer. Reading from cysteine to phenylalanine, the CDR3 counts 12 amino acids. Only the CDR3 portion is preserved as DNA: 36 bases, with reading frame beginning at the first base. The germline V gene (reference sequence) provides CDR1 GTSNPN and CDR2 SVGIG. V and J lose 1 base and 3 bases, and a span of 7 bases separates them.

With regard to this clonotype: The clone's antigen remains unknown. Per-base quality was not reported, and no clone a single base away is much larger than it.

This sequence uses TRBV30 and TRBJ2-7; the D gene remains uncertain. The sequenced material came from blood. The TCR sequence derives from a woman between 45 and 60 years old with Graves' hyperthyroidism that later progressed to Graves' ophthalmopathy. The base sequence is TGTGCCTGGAGTGACAAGGACTACGAGCAGTACTTC. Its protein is CAWSDKDYEQYF. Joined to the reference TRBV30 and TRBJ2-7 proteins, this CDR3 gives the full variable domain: SQTIHQWPATLVQPVGSPLSLECTVEGTSNPNLYWYRQAAGRGLQLLFYSVGIGQISSEVPQNLSASRPQDRQFILSSKKLLLSDSGFYLCAWSDKDYEQYFGPGTRLTVT.